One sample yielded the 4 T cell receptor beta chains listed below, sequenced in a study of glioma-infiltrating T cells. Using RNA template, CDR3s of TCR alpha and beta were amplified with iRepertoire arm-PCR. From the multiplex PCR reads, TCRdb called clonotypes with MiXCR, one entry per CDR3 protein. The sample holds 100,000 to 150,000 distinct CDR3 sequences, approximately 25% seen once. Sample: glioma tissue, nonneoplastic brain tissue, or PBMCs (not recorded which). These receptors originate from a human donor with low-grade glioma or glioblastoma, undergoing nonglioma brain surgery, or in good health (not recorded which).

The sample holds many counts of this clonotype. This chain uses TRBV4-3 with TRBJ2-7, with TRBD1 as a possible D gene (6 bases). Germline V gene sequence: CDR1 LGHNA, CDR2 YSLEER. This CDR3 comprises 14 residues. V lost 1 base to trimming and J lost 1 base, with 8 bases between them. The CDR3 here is CASSQGQASYEQYF. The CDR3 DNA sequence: TGCGCCAGCAGCCAAGGACAGGCGTCCTACGAGCAGTACTTC.

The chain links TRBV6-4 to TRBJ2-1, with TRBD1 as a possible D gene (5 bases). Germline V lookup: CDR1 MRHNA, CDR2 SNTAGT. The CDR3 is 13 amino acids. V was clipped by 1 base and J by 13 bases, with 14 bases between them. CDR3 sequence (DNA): TGTGCCAGCAGTGACTATGTTAAGGGGCGTCAGTTCTTC. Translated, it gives CASSDYVKGRQFF.

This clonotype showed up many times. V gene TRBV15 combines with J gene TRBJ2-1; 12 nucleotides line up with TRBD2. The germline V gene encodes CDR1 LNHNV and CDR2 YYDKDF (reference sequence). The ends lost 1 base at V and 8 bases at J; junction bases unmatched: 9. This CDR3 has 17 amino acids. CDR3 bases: TGTGCCACCAGCAGAGGAAAAACGACTAGCGGGAGCTATGAGCAGTTCTTC. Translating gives CATSRGKTTSGSYEQFF.

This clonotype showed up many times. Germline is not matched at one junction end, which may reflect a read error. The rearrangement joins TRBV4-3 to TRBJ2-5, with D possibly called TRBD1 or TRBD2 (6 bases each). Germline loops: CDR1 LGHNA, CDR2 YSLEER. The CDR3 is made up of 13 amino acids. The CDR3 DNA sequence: TGCGCCAGCAACCAAGATCGGGGGCGGGCCCAGTACTTC. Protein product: CASNQDRGRAQYF.